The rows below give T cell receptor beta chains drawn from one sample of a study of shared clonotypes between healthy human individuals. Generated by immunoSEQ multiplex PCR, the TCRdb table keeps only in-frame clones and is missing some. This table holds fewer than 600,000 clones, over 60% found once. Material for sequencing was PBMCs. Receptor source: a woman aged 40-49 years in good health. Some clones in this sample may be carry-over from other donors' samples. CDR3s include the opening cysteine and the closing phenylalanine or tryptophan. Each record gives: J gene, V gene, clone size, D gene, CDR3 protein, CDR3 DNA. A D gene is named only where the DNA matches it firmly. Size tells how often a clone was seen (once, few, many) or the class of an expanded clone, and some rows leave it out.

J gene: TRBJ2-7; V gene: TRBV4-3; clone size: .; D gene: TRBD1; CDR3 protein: CASSQALGQGKNEQYF; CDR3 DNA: TGCGCCAGCAGCCAAGCGTTGGGACAGGGGAAGAACGAGCAGTACTTC
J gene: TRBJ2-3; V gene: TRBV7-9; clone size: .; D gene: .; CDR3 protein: CASSLTGLGDTQYF; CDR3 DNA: TGTGCCAGCAGCTTAACCGGGTTGGGAGATACGCAGTATTTT
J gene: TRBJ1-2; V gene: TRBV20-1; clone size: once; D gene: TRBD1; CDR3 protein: CSAPGQGPRSF; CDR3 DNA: TGCAGTGCCCCAGGACAGGGACCGAGGTCCTTC
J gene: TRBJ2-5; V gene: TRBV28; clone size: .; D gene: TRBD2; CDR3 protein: CASSRRLAGQETQYF; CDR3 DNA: TGTGCCAGCAGTCGAAGACTAGCGGGACAAGAGACCCAGTACTTC
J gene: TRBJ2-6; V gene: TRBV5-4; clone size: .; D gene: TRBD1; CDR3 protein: CASSPGQGGNVLTF; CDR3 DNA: TGTGCCAGCAGCCCGGGACAGGGAGGCAACGTCCTGACTTTC
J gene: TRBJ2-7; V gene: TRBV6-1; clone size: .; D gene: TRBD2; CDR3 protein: CASSEVGAAGVAEQYF; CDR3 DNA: TGTGCCAGCAGTGAAGTAGGGGCAGCGGGGGTTGCCGAGCAGTACTTC
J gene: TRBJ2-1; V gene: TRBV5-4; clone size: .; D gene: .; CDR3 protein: CASSPATDYNEQFF; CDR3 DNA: TGTGCCAGCAGCCCTGCGACAGATTACAATGAGCAGTTCTTC
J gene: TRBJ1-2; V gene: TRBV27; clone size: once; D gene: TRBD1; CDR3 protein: CASSLSSTGVRGGYTF; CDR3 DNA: TGTGCCAGCAGTTTATCATCGACAGGGGTTCGCGGTGGCTACACCTTC
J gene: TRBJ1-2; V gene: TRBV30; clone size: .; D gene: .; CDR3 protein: CAWSVRNYGYTF; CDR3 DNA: TGTGCCTGGAGTGTACGTAACTATGGCTACACCTTC
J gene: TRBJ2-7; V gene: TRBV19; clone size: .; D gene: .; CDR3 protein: CASSPMDFREQYF; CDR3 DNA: TGTGCCAGTAGTCCAATGGACTTCCGCGAGCAGTACTTC
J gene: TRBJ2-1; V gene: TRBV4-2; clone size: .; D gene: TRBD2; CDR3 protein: CASSLTPGTSLFF; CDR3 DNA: TGTGCCAGCAGCCTAACACCCGGGACTAGCCTTTTCTTC
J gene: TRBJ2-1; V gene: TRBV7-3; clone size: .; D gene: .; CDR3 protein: CASSQRQNSVDEQFF; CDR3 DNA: TGTGCCAGCAGCCAACGACAAAATTCAGTCGATGAGCAGTTCTTC
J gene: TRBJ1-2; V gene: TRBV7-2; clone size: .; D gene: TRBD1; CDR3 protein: CASSKGTGDGYTF; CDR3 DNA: TGTGCCAGCAGCAAGGGGACAGGGGACGGCTACACCTTC
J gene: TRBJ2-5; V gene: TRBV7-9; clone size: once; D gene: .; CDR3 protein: CASTPSGVSETQYF; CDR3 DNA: TGTGCCAGCACCCCTAGTGGGGTCTCAGAGACCCAGTACTTC
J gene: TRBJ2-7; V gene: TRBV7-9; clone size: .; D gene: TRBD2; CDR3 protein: CASSSSGAYEQYF; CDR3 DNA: TGTGCCAGCAGCTCTAGCGGGGCCTACGAGCAGTACTTC
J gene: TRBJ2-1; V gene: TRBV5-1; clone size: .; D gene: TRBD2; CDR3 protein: CASSAGVNNEQFF; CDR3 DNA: TGCGCCAGCAGCGCGGGAGTGAACAATGAGCAGTTCTTC
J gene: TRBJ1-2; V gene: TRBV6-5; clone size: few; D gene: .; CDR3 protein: CASSYSMGREGYGYTF; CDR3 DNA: TGTGCCAGCAGTTACTCGATGGGACGGGAAGGGTATGGCTACACCTTC
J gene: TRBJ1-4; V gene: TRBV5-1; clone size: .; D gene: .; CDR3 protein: CASSLETLGEKLFF; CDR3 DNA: TGCGCCAGCAGCTTGGAAACACTTGGTGAAAAACTGTTTTTT
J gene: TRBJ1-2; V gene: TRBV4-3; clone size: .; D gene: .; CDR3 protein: CASSQGRSGYTF; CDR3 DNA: TGCGCCAGCAGCCAAGGACGTTCCGGCTACACCTTC
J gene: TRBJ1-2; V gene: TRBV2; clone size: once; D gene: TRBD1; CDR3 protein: CATLSGTDYGYTF; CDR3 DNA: TGTGCCACCCTTTCCGGGACAGACTATGGCTACACCTTC
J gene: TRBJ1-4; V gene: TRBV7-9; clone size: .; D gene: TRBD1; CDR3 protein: CASSSTGSNEKLFF; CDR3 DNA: TGTGCCAGCAGCTCGACAGGGAGTAATGAAAAACTGTTTTTT
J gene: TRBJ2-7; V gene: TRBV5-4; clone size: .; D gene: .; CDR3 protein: CASSLVRQGGSYEQYF; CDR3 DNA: TGTGCCAGCAGCTTGGTGAGACAGGGAGGATCCTACGAGCAGTACTTC
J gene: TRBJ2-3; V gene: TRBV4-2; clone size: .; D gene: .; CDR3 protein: CASSQVVGTGTDTQYF; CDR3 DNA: TGTGCCAGCAGCCAAGTGGTGGGGACGGGCACAGATACGCAGTATTTT
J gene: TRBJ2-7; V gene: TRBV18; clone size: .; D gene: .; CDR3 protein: CASSPERDVSYEQYF; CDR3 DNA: TGTGCCAGCTCACCAGAACGGGACGTCTCCTACGAGCAGTACTTC
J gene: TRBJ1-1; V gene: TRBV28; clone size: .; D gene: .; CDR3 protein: CASSLLLGRNTEAFF; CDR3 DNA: TGTGCCAGCAGTTTACTACTAGGCCGAAACACTGAAGCTTTCTTT
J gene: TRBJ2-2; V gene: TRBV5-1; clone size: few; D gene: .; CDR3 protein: CASSAGSLTGELFF; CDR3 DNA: TGCGCCAGCTCGGCTGGGTCCCTCACCGGGGAGCTGTTTTTT
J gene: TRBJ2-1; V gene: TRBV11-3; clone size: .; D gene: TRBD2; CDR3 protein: CASSLGLAGEGGGEQFF; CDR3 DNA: TGTGCCAGCAGCTTGGGACTAGCGGGAGAGGGGGGCGGTGAGCAGTTCTTC
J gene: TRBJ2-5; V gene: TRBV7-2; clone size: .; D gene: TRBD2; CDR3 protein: CASSVTSGVYQETQYF; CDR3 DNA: TGTGCCAGCAGCGTTACTAGCGGAGTATACCAAGAGACCCAGTACTTC
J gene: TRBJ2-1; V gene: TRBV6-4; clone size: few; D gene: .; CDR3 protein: CASSDSPGSYNEQFF; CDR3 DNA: TGTGCCAGCAGTGACTCCCCAGGCTCCTACAATGAGCAGTTCTTC
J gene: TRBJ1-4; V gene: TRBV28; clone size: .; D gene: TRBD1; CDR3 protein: CASSTYNRDRVLGTNEKLFF; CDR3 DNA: TGTGCCAGCAGCACCTATAACCGGGACAGGGTATTAGGAACTAATGAAAAACTGTTTTTT
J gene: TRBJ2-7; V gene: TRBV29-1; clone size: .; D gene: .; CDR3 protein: CSVRDGLAAYEQYF; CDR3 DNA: TGCAGCGTTCGGGACGGACTTGCCGCCTACGAGCAGTACTTC
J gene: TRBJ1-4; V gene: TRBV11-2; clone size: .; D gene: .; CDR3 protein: CASSLGRAGEREKLFF; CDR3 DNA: TGTGCCAGCAGCTTAGGACGTGCAGGGGAGAGGGAAAAACTGTTTTTT
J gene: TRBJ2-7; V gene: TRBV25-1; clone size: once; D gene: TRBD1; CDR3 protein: CASSEWETGFGSRYF; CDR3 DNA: TGTGCCAGCAGTGAATGGGAGACAGGGTTCGGGTCGCGGTACTTC